The sample holds a few counts of the clone carrying this T cell receptor (beta chain). Antigen unknown. The sample belongs to a study of neurological immune-mediated disorders. Study information: The approximately 34 multiple sclerosis patients comprised 31 relapsing-remitting and 3 secondary progressive cases. Study-wide findings and caveats: There was no clinical or MRI feature that was associated with the multiple sclerosis repertoire cluster.

Germline loops: CDR1 DFQATT, CDR2 SNEGSKA (reference sequence). The CDR3 totals 13 residues. Trimming left V 3 bases short and J 2 bases short, with 11 bases between. Over 170 million TCR-beta sequences from 15-18 subjects came from every sequencing run. TCRdb passed the 5' RACE reads through MiXCR, listing each CDR3 protein once. The sample has over 55,000 distinct CDR3 sequences, around 2.3% seen once. 2 million PBMCs stored at -80 C were the source of the unsorted libraries. This chain links TRBV20-1 with TRBJ2-7; D remains ambiguous. The TCR originated in a man aged 45-65 years with multiple sclerosis. Sequenced: PBMCs. The CDR3 region has the DNA TGCAGTGCTAGTTTGTCCGGAGCCTACGAGCAGTACTTC. This sequence encodes CSASLSGAYEQYF.